These T cell receptor beta chains were read from a single sample in a study of blood T cell repertoires in COVID-19. TCRdb's copy holds only in-frame clones and misses some; the assay was immunoSEQ multiplex PCR. The sample includes about 280,000 clones, roughly 91% of them seen just once. The source material was peripheral blood. Receptor source: a man in his forties with acute or convalescent COVID-19. Both conserved end residues are part of each CDR3. Each record gives: CDR3 length, V gene, clone size, D gene, J gene, CDR3 protein, CDR3 DNA. The D gene is left open where the match is weak. Clone size appears in some rows only: once, few, many, or a class for an expanded clone.

length: 13; V: TRBV18; size: NA; D: NA; J: TRBJ2-3; CDR3: CASSTSPTDTQYF; DNA: TGTGCCAGCTCAACATCCCCCACAGATACGCAGTATTTT
length: 14; V: TRBV11-2; size: NA; D: NA; J: TRBJ1-6; CDR3: CASSVDTYNSPLHF; DNA: TGTGCCAGCAGCGTGGACACTTATAATTCACCCCTCCACTTT
length: 14; V: TRBV5-1; size: NA; D: NA; J: TRBJ1-1; CDR3: CASSARTTNTEAFF; DNA: TGCGCCAGCAGCGCACGGACAACGAACACTGAAGCTTTCTTT
length: 14; V: TRBV30; size: NA; D: NA; J: TRBJ1-5; CDR3: CAWSGRYSNQPQHF; DNA: TGTGCCTGGAGTGGCAGGTATAGCAATCAGCCCCAGCATTTT
length: 14; V: TRBV6-5; size: NA; D: NA; J: TRBJ1-5; CDR3: CASTGTPEGQPQHF; DNA: TGTGCCAGCACTGGGACTCCGGAGGGGCAGCCCCAGCATTTT
length: 13; V: TRBV27; size: NA; D: NA; J: TRBJ2-1; CDR3: CASSLLRGGSLFF; DNA: TGTGCCAGCAGCCTCTTGAGGGGGGGCTCCCTCTTCTTC
length: 18; V: TRBV19; size: NA; D: NA; J: TRBJ1-5; CDR3: CASSIDPEAPAQREPQHF; DNA: TGTGCCAGTAGTATAGATCCCGAGGCACCTGCTCAAAGAGAGCCCCAGCATTTT
length: 14; V: TRBV9; size: NA; D: NA; J: TRBJ1-1; CDR3: CASSQGSPNTEAFF; DNA: TGTGCCAGCAGCCAAGGGAGCCCGAACACTGAAGCTTTCTTT
length: 17; V: TRBV7-8; size: NA; D: TRBD1; J: TRBJ2-1; CDR3: CASSFRPGQGSYNEQFF; DNA: TGTGCCAGCAGCTTTCGTCCGGGACAGGGCTCCTACAATGAGCAGTTCTTC
length: 14; V: TRBV13; size: NA; D: NA; J: TRBJ1-2; CDR3: CASSLEPGSYGYTF; DNA: TGTGCCAGCAGCTTAGAGCCGGGATCCTATGGCTACACCTTC
length: 17; V: TRBV3-1/TRBV3-2; size: NA; D: NA; J: TRBJ1-2; CDR3: CASSREGHRRMNYGYTF; DNA: TGTGCCAGCAGCCGAGAGGGACATCGGAGGATGAACTATGGCTACACCTTC
length: 15; V: TRBV28; size: NA; D: TRBD1; J: TRBJ1-2; CDR3: CASSLGQGGFYGYTF; DNA: TGTGCCAGCAGTTTAGGACAGGGGGGGTTCTATGGCTACACCTTC
length: 14; V: TRBV10-3; size: few; D: TRBD1; J: TRBJ1-5; CDR3: CATGQGYSNQPQHF; DNA: TGTGCCACAGGACAGGGCTATAGCAATCAGCCCCAGCATTTT
length: 15; V: TRBV5-1; size: once; D: TRBD2; J: TRBJ2-7; CDR3: CASRPGLAGPYEQYF; DNA: TGCGCCAGCAGGCCCGGACTAGCGGGTCCCTACGAGCAGTACTTC
length: 15; V: TRBV4-2; size: NA; D: TRBD1; J: TRBJ1-5; CDR3: CASSQDTGTGRNQHF; DNA: TGTGCCAGCAGCCAAGATACTGGGACAGGGAGGAATCAGCATTTT
length: 13; V: TRBV2; size: NA; D: NA; J: TRBJ1-2; CDR3: CASSEARLGGYTF; DNA: TGTGCCAGCAGTGAAGCGCGACTCGGTGGCTACACCTTC
length: 12; V: TRBV5-1; size: NA; D: NA; J: TRBJ1-2; CDR3: CASRVRDSGYTF; DNA: TGCGCCAGCAGGGTCAGGGATTCTGGCTACACCTTC
length: 16; V: TRBV2; size: NA; D: TRBD1; J: TRBJ2-4; CDR3: CASSDGTVLAKNIQYF; DNA: TGTGCCAGCAGTGACGGGACAGTCTTAGCCAAAAACATTCAGTACTTC
length: 11; V: TRBV12-3/TRBV12-4; size: NA; D: NA; J: TRBJ1-2; CDR3: CASRSSRGYTF; DNA: TGTGCCAGCAGGAGTTCTCGCGGCTACACCTTC
length: 15; V: TRBV6-5; size: NA; D: NA; J: TRBJ1-5; CDR3: CASRSTRGSNQPQHF; DNA: TGTGCCAGCAGATCCACTAGAGGGAGCAATCAGCCCCAGCATTTT
length: 15; V: TRBV6-5; size: NA; D: TRBD1; J: TRBJ1-2; CDR3: CASSYSRGAPRGYTF; DNA: TGTGCCAGCAGTTACTCCAGGGGGGCGCCGAGAGGCTACACCTTC
length: 14; V: TRBV20-1; size: NA; D: TRBD1; J: TRBJ1-6; CDR3: CSASGTGNNSPLHF; DNA: TGCAGTGCTAGTGGGACAGGGAATAATTCACCCCTCCACTTT
length: 14; V: TRBV5-1; size: NA; D: TRBD1; J: TRBJ1-1; CDR3: CASSAPDRGFEAFF; DNA: TGCGCCAGCAGCGCGCCGGACAGGGGGTTCGAAGCTTTCTTT
length: 16; V: TRBV3-1/TRBV3-2; size: NA; D: TRBD1; J: TRBJ1-1; CDR3: CASTPQPGQGNTEAFF; DNA: TGTGCCAGCACCCCCCAACCGGGACAGGGGAACACTGAAGCTTTCTTT
length: 16; V: TRBV7-9; size: NA; D: TRBD1; J: TRBJ2-4; CDR3: CASSLNRDSAKNIQYF; DNA: TGTGCCAGCAGCTTAAATCGGGACAGCGCCAAAAACATTCAGTACTTC
length: 15; V: TRBV5-4; size: NA; D: TRBD1; J: TRBJ1-2; CDR3: CASSQGTGGYYGYTF; DNA: TGTGCCAGCAGCCAAGGTACAGGGGGCTACTATGGCTACACCTTC
length: 16; V: TRBV11-3; size: NA; D: TRBD2; J: TRBJ2-1; CDR3: CASSPSLAVSYNEQFF; DNA: TGTGCCAGCAGCCCATCACTAGCGGTGTCCTACAATGAGCAGTTCTTC
length: 15; V: TRBV5-4; size: NA; D: TRBD1; J: TRBJ2-7; CDR3: CASSVGTASSYEQYF; DNA: TGTGCCAGCAGCGTTGGGACAGCAAGCTCCTACGAGCAGTACTTC
length: 16; V: TRBV10-2; size: NA; D: TRBD2; J: TRBJ2-1; CDR3: CASSESGGGAFNEQFF; DNA: TGCGCCAGCAGTGAAAGCGGCGGGGGGGCCTTTAATGAGCAGTTCTTC
length: 13; V: TRBV30; size: NA; D: TRBD1; J: TRBJ1-1; CDR3: CACRDRVGTEAFF; DNA: TGTGCCTGTCGGGACAGGGTGGGCACTGAAGCTTTCTTT
length: 16; V: TRBV15; size: NA; D: TRBD2; J: TRBJ2-1; CDR3: CATSPGLAGGRNEQFF; DNA: TGTGCCACCAGCCCAGGACTAGCGGGGGGCCGGAATGAGCAGTTCTTC
length: 13; V: TRBV14; size: once; D: NA; J: TRBJ2-7; CDR3: CASSQETVLGQYF; DNA: TGTGCCAGCAGCCAAGAGACAGTTCTTGGGCAGTACTTC
length: 14; V: TRBV5-1; size: once; D: NA; J: TRBJ2-7; CDR3: CASSSGLGSYEQYF; DNA: TGCGCCAGCAGCTCCGGACTGGGGTCCTACGAGCAGTACTTC
length: 16; V: TRBV14; size: NA; D: NA; J: TRBJ1-1; CDR3: CASSQVDRPLNTEAFF; DNA: TGTGCCAGCAGCCAAGTGGACAGACCCTTAAACACTGAAGCTTTCTTT
length: 15; V: TRBV7-2; size: NA; D: TRBD2; J: TRBJ2-3; CDR3: CASSQPSGGANTQYF; DNA: TGTGCCAGCAGCCAGCCAAGCGGGGGGGCAAATACGCAGTATTTT
length: 13; V: TRBV9; size: NA; D: NA; J: TRBJ1-1; CDR3: CASSVALNTEAFF; DNA: TGTGCCAGCAGCGTCGCCCTAAACACTGAAGCTTTCTTT
length: 12; V: TRBV6-6; size: once; D: NA; J: TRBJ1-2; CDR3: CASSSFYYGYTF; DNA: TGTGCCAGCAGTTCCTTTTACTATGGCTACACCTTC
length: 15; V: TRBV5-1; size: NA; D: TRBD1; J: TRBJ2-5; CDR3: CASSLTGTDQETQYF; DNA: TGCGCCAGCAGCTTAACCGGGACAGATCAAGAGACCCAGTACTTC
length: 14; V: TRBV10-3; size: NA; D: TRBD1; J: TRBJ1-2; CDR3: CAISEGTGRHGYTF; DNA: TGTGCCATCAGTGAAGGGACAGGGAGGCATGGCTACACCTTC
length: 12; V: TRBV6-5; size: NA; D: NA; J: TRBJ1-2; CDR3: CASSPTGAGYTF; DNA: TGTGCCAGCAGCCCGACAGGAGCTGGCTACACCTTC
length: 16; V: TRBV6-1; size: NA; D: NA; J: TRBJ2-6; CDR3: CASSGPQGLGANVLTF; DNA: TGTGCCAGCAGTGGGCCTCAGGGATTGGGGGCCAACGTCCTGACTTTC
length: 16; V: TRBV6-1; size: NA; D: NA; J: TRBJ2-7; CDR3: CASSGEGHSGQYEQYF; DNA: TGTGCCAGCAGTGGGGAGGGACACTCCGGGCAGTACGAGCAGTACTTC
length: 14; V: TRBV3-1/TRBV3-2; size: NA; D: NA; J: TRBJ1-2; CDR3: CASSLFSSGGGYTF; DNA: TGTGCCAGCAGCCTCTTCTCCTCAGGAGGAGGCTACACCTTC
length: 16; V: TRBV4-1; size: few; D: TRBD1; J: TRBJ1-2; CDR3: CASSQGLAGGFYGYTF; DNA: TGCGCCAGCAGCCAAGGATTGGCAGGGGGTTTCTATGGCTACACCTTC
length: 14; V: TRBV6-6; size: NA; D: TRBD2; J: TRBJ2-3; CDR3: CASIERGVTDTQYF; DNA: TGTGCCAGCATCGAACGGGGGGTCACAGATACGCAGTATTTT
length: 15; V: TRBV30; size: NA; D: NA; J: TRBJ1-1; CDR3: CAWTHPGHSNTEAFF; DNA: TGTGCCTGGACCCATCCGGGACACTCGAACACTGAAGCTTTCTTT
length: 11; V: TRBV6-6; size: few; D: NA; J: TRBJ2-7; CDR3: CASSRAYEQYF; DNA: TGTGCCAGCAGTCGCGCCTACGAGCAGTACTTC
length: 15; V: TRBV27; size: NA; D: NA; J: TRBJ1-5; CDR3: CASSPRFSLDQPQHF; DNA: TGTGCCAGCAGCCCCCGGTTCTCTCTAGATCAGCCCCAGCATTTT
length: 16; V: TRBV5-1; size: NA; D: TRBD1; J: TRBJ2-2; CDR3: CASSSRDRGGTGELFF; DNA: TGCGCCAGCAGCTCCCGGGACAGGGGAGGCACCGGGGAGCTGTTTTTT
length: 19; V: TRBV7-8; size: NA; D: TRBD1; J: TRBJ1-6; CDR3: CASSSIGTGHSTYNSPLHF; DNA: TGTGCCAGCAGCTCGATCGGGACAGGGCACAGCACCTATAATTCACCCCTCCACTTT
length: 13; V: TRBV28; size: NA; D: NA; J: TRBJ1-2; CDR3: CASMERINYGYTF; DNA: TGTGCCAGCATGGAGCGAATTAACTATGGCTACACCTTC
length: 15; V: TRBV10-3; size: NA; D: TRBD2; J: TRBJ2-7; CDR3: CAIRAASGGIYEQYF; DNA: TGTGCCATCAGGGCGGCTAGCGGGGGGATCTACGAGCAGTACTTC
length: 11; V: TRBV2; size: NA; D: NA; J: TRBJ2-7; CDR3: CASSYHSEQYF; DNA: TGTGCCAGCAGTTACCACAGCGAGCAGTACTTC
length: 16; V: TRBV30; size: NA; D: NA; J: TRBJ1-5; CDR3: CAWSPFSTASNQPQHF; DNA: TGTGCCTGGAGTCCCTTTTCGACTGCGAGCAATCAGCCCCAGCATTTT
length: 15; V: TRBV21-1; size: NA; D: NA; J: TRBJ1-1; CDR3: CASSKEGEGGTEAFF; DNA: TGTGCCAGCAGCAAAGAAGGAGAGGGGGGGACTGAAGCTTTCTTT
length: 14; V: TRBV6-6; size: NA; D: NA; J: TRBJ1-5; CDR3: CASSYDGGRQPQHF; DNA: TGTGCCAGCAGTTACGACGGGGGAAGGCAGCCCCAGCATTTT
length: 15; V: TRBV5-1; size: NA; D: TRBD2; J: TRBJ2-7; CDR3: CASSRGTSASYEQYF; DNA: TGCGCCAGCAGTAGAGGGACTAGCGCTTCCTACGAGCAGTACTTC
length: 16; V: TRBV10-3; size: NA; D: NA; J: TRBJ2-1; CDR3: CAISRSTGGVYNEQFF; DNA: TGTGCCATCAGTCGTTCGACAGGTGGGGTCTACAATGAGCAGTTCTTC
length: 18; V: TRBV5-8; size: NA; D: TRBD1; J: TRBJ1-6; CDR3: CASPRGGTDYFYNSPLHF; DNA: TGTGCCAGCCCTCGAGGAGGGACAGATTATTTCTATAATTCACCCCTCCACTTT